This T cell receptor (beta chain) was captured in a study of blood T cell repertoires in COVID-19. Study-wide context: The analysed material was cDNA or gDNA that came from T cells, B-cell-depleted T cells, or PBMCs.

This clone came up once. This CDR3 has 15 amino acids. Germline trimming cut 6 bases from V and 7 bases from J; bases unmatched to any gene: 13. CDR1 and CDR2 from the germline V gene are ENHRY and SYGVKD. Libraries were prepared by immunoSEQ multiplex PCR; TCRdb keeps only in-frame clonotypes and omits some of them. The data hold about 210,000 clones, with about 81% observed a single time. Cohorts were based on clinical histories the participants reported. Recovered Cohort 3 donors showed two negative PCRs, clearance, or symptom resolution. The clonotype was recovered from a man aged 35-49 years who had recovered from COVID-19. The chain carries TRBV10-3 and TRBJ2-7, with 9 bases aligning to TRBD1. The sequencing sample was made of PBMCs or T cells enriched from blood (not recorded which). The CDR3 here is CAIRPETGGFGEQYF. Written as DNA, the CDR3 is TGTGCCATCAGACCTGAGACAGGGGGGTTTGGGGAGCAGTACTTC.